The present entry profiles one T cell receptor (beta chain) with its context. This clone appeared a few times. Its antigen has not been determined. No quality values exist for individual bases; no much larger clone is one base distant. Each donor gave one peripheral blood draw, averaging roughly 100 mL, which was collected into heparinised tubes. Naive, central memory, regulatory and stem cell-like memory CD4+ T cells were sorted on a BD FACSAria II using a panel including CD45RO, CCR7, CD25, CD127, CD95 and CD27. All sorted populations exceeded 95% purity. PBMCs were isolated immediately by Lymphoprep density gradient centrifugation and stained directly without culture. So that batch effects would be minimized, each experiment stained and sorted samples in pairs, pairing one healthy donor with one patient. Ends trimmed: V by 5 bases, J by 4 bases; bases unmatched to a gene: 7. CDR1 SGHRS and CDR2 YFSETQ were looked up in the germline V gene. Spanning cysteine to phenylalanine, the CDR3 consists of 14 amino acids. The retained sequence is limited to the CDR3, 42 bases, with the frame set at the first base.

All of the isolated RNA was reverse transcribed with the High Capacity cDNA Reverse Transcription Kit, so expressed TCRB transcripts were sequenced. Naive, central memory and regulatory T cell samples underwent deep immunoSEQ sequencing, averaging around 3.6 million total reads per sample. Sorted cells were lysed in RLT buffer and RNA was extracted with DNase-treated RNeasy Micro or Mini kits, depending on cell number. Each cell subset was processed on its own to prevent cross-contamination, while patient and healthy donor samples were processed together. The immunoSEQ multiplex PCR was used to amplify TCRB sequences from cDNA, generating 87-bp fragments that spanned the CDR3 region. The amplicons were sequenced using the Illumina HiSeq platform. The study's own analysis went as follows. PCR bias was corrected computationally using synthetic template baselines, and reads within Hamming distance 2 were collapsed, with unmergeable singletons discarded. Reads were aligned against IMGT to assign V, D and J genes, CDR3 length and insertions or deletions at six rearrangement sites. Within each subset, clonotype counts were normalized to the number of sorted cells before true diversity and Gini coefficients were calculated with the tcR R package. The overlap coefficient, calculated on TCRB nucleotide sequences, was used to quantify repertoire sharing. Out-of-frame TCRB sequences from naive cells were analyzed as a proxy for the pre-selection repertoire. The table comes from immuneACCESS by way of TCRdb, which keeps in-frame sequences with V and J called. Part of the clones is missing from these tables; in studies checked, under half for an unresolved V gene and the rest for unknown reasons. The V and J calls and the clone size are those of that table, but D and trimming were determined from the DNA. The sample table holds a few hundred thousand clones, of which approximately 13% were seen once. The ten top clones hold roughly 0.015% of the sample.

This entry belongs to a study of beta chain features in type 1 diabetes (dated 2018 in TCRdb). Study-level background: Mean age, gender distribution, total cell number and subset yield did not differ between patients and healthy donors. The study compared the TCRB repertoires of sorted circulating CD4+ T cell subsets in recently diagnosed type 1 diabetes patients with those in matched healthy donors. A total of about 110 million sorted cells were examined across all samples, and the number of cells per subset was strongly correlated with RNA yield. Naive and central memory subsets were obtained from all 30 or so donors, but regulatory and stem cell-like memory subsets were isolated from only 8 patients and roughly 8 healthy donors.

General study outcomes and caveats: Naive, central memory and regulatory TCRB repertoires appeared to be more alike among patients than among healthy donors. Patients with type 1 diabetes made fewer insertions and deleted more nucleotides at VDJ recombination sites, implying thymic rearrangement abnormalities. Only small numbers of individuals were included in the HLA sub-analyses, which left unresolved whether HLA type had any influence on TCRB rearrangement. PCR might favor shorter templates, but patient and control samples were amplified and corrected together, so any skew would affect both groups equally. A moderate but significant shortening of TCRB CDR3 length was observed in type 1 diabetes patients in all four CD4+ subsets. Because cDNA rather than genomic DNA was sequenced, highly expressing activated cells could have been over-represented, although no difference in activation and CD3 levels was found between groups.

The V and J segments used are TRBV5-1 and TRBJ2-7; 9 central bases correspond to TRBD2. Sample: naive CD4+ T cells from blood. The sample's cell subset or site label is to be understood as: true naive CD4+ T cells. The receptor was derived from a woman under 30 with type 1 diabetes. The CDR3 reads CASRVNSGRYEQYF. The nucleotide sequence reads as follows: TGCGCCAGCAGGGTAAATAGCGGGAGATACGAGCAGTACTTC.